These 3 T cell receptor beta chains originate from one sample sequenced in a study of T-cell memory formation after mild COVID-19. TCRdb re-analysed the 5' RACE reads in MiXCR, keeping a single row per CDR3 protein. The repertoire holds around 390,000 distinct CDR3 sequences, with about 17% as singletons. The sequenced material came from PBMCs or a T cell subset sorted from them (not recorded which). All receptors come from a man in his late teens or twenties who had mild COVID-19 (a few samples of this study predate the infection). Cell type and time point are not known.

The V gene is TRBV6-6, the J gene TRBJ2-7, with 9 bases fitting TRBD1. The CDR3 length is 14 residues. With V trimmed by 5 bases and J by 3 bases, 5 bases remained unmatched. CDR1 and CDR2 from the germline V gene are MNHNY and SVGAGI (reference sequence). CDR3 amino acids: CASSAGTGNYEQYV. The CDR3 nucleotides read TGTGCCAGCAGTGCGGGGACAGGGAACTACGAGCAGTACGTC.

The sample holds a few counts of this clonotype. The V and J genes are TRBV7-8 and TRBJ2-7; 7 nucleotides match TRBD2. This CDR3 has 12 amino acids. Looked up from germline, CDR1 is SGHVS and CDR2 is FQNEAQ. The CDR3 DNA reads as TGTGCCAGCAGCCTAGCGGCAAACGAGCAGTACGTC. Translation gives CASSLAANEQYV.

This clonotype has a handful of counts. The chain couples TRBV7-2 to TRBJ2-7, with D unclear. The CDR3 has 16 amino acids. Trimming left V 0 bases short and J 5 bases short, with 17 bases between. CDR1 and CDR2 (germline): SGHTA, FQGNSA. This chain's CDR3 is CASSLARYPAGNEQYF. CDR3 in DNA: TGTGCCAGCAGCTTAGCGAGGTACCCCGCCGGAAACGAGCAGTACTTC.